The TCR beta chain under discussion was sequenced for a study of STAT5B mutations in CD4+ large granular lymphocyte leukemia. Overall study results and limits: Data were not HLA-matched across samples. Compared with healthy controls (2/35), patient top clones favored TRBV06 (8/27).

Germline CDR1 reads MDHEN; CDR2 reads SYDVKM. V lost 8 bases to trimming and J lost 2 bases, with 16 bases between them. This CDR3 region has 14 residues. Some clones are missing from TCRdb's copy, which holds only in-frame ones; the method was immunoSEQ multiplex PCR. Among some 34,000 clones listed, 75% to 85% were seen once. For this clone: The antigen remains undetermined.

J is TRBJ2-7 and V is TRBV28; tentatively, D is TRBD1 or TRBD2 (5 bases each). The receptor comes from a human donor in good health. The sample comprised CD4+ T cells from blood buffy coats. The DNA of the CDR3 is TGTGCCAGCGTTTCCGGTTGGGGGACCTACGAGCAGTACTTC. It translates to CASVSGWGTYEQYF.